This T cell receptor beta chain is drawn from a study of blood T cell repertoires in COVID-19. Turning to the study itself: Sample material is recorded as cDNA or gDNA derived from T cells, B-cell-depleted T cells, or PBMCs.

The table lists this clone with a few counts. Generated by immunoSEQ multiplex PCR, the TCRdb table keeps only in-frame clones and is missing some. The data contain approximately 240,000 clones, roughly 84% of them singletons. There are 14 residues in the CDR3. Germline assignment: CDR1 DFQATT and CDR2 SNEGSKA (reference sequence). V was pared by 5 bases and J by 3 bases, with 14 bases between. Specimen: peripheral blood. The clonotype was recovered from a woman aged 40-49 years with active or convalescent COVID-19. The chain has TRBV20-1 and TRBJ2-1, with D possibly being TRBD2 (6 bases). The CDR3 sequence: CSAGAAGGYNEQFF. Here the CDR3 DNA reads TGCAGTGCTGGTGCGGCCGGGGGCTACAATGAGCAGTTCTTC.